What follows are 5 T cell receptor beta chains derived from one specimen sequenced in a study of shared clonotypes between healthy human individuals. The table came from immunoSEQ multiplex PCR; TCRdb's copy has only in-frame clones and leaves some out. The sample comprises some 2,000,000 clones, 90% to 95% of which are singletons, and 0.1% to 0.15% rests with the top ten. Specimen: naive CD4+ T cells sorted from blood. As for subset: CD45RA+ positively selected. These receptors were obtained from a man between 18 and 29 years old in good health.

The rearrangement uses TRBV11-2 and TRBJ2-3; no definite D call. This CDR3 is built from 14 residues. CDR1 and CDR2 (germline): SGHAT, FQNNGV. The germline V and J ends were trimmed by 1 base and 6 bases, with 11 bases remaining between them. The CDR3, as DNA: TGTGCCAGCAGCTTAGGGGTCTTCTCGGATACGCAGTATTTT. Residues: CASSLGVFSDTQYF.

The rearrangement uses TRBV7-3 and TRBJ2-7; D perhaps matches TRBD2 (5 bases). V was cut by 5 bases and J by 0 bases, with 17 bases left in between. The CDR3 totals 16 residues. CDR1 is SGHTA, CDR2 FQGTGA, per germline. The DNA for the CDR3 is TGTGCCAGCAGCCATTCCGGGGTAAGCAGCTCCTACGAGCAGTACTTC. This encodes CASSHSGVSSSYEQYF.

V gene TRBV6-6 combines with J gene TRBJ1-4; 7 nucleotides align to TRBD1. Germline V lookup: CDR1 MNHNY, CDR2 SVGAGI (reference sequence). Trimming took 1 base from V and 8 from J; bases not matched to a gene: 7. The CDR3 consists of 15 residues. The CDR3 region has the DNA TGTGCCAGCAGTTACTATCGTACAGGGGAAGAAAAACTGTTTTTT. It translates to CASSYYRTGEEKLFF.

The chain links TRBV10-3 to TRBJ1-5; 7 bases line up with TRBD1. The J segment lost 4 bases and the V segment lost 6 bases, leaving 9 bases of the junction unmatched. CDR3 length equals 15 residues. Germline CDR1 is ENHRY and CDR2 is SYGVKD. The CDR3 DNA reads as TGTGCCATCAGCAAGGTAGGGGGCACGAATCAGCCCCAGCATTTT. Translation gives CAISKVGGTNQPQHF.

The chain combines TRBV18 with TRBJ2-5; TRBD1 matches at 7 bases. Unmatched junction bases numbered 15, after V lost 6 bases and J lost 5 bases. The CDR3 has 16 amino acids. Germline CDR1 reads KGHSH; CDR2 reads LQKENI. CDR3 nucleotide sequence: TGTGCCAGCTCCCGCAATGAGGGACAGCGTTGGGAGACCCAGTACTTC. Its translation is CASSRNEGQRWETQYF.